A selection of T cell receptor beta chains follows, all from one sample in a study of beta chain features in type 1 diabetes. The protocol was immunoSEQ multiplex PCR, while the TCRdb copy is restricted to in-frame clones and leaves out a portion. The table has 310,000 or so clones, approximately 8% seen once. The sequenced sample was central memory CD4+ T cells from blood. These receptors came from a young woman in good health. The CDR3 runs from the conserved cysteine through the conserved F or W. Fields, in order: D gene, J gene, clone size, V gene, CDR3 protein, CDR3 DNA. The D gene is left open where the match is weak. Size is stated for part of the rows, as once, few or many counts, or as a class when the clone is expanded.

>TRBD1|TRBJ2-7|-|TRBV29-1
CSVQRRQGNEQYF
TGCAGCGTCCAACGGAGACAGGGTAACGAGCAGTACTTC
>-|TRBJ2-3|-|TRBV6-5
CASSYDTDTQYF
TGTGCCAGCAGTTACGACACAGATACGCAGTATTTT
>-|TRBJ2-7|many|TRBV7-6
CASSGATSEQYF
TGTGCCAGCAGCGGGGCCACCTCCGAGCAGTACTTC
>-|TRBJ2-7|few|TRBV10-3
CAISEDMNSYEQYF
TGTGCCATCAGTGAGGACATGAACTCCTACGAGCAGTACTTC
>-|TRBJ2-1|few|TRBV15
CATSTPRDRNNEQFF
TGTGCCACCAGCACCCCTCGGGACCGCAACAATGAGCAGTTCTTC
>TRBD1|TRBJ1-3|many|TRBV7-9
CASSRDRNYAGNTIYF
TGTGCCAGCAGTCGGGACAGGAACTATGCTGGAAACACCATATATTTT
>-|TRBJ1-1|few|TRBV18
CASSPELKRVTEAFF
TGTGCCAGCTCACCAGAGTTAAAGCGGGTCACTGAAGCTTTCTTT
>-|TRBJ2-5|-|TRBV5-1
CASSKANRDKETQYF
TGCGCCAGCAGCAAGGCCAATCGGGACAAAGAGACCCAGTACTTC
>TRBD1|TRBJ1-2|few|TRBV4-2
CASSQMTGGKDGYTF
TGTGCCAGCAGCCAGATGACAGGGGGCAAGGATGGCTACACCTTC
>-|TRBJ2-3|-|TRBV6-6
CASSYTGRTADTQYF
TGTGCCAGCAGTTACACGGGGCGGACGGCAGATACGCAGTATTTT
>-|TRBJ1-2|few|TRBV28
CASSLDKPPGSRGYTF
TGTGCCAGCAGTCTCGACAAACCGCCGGGTTCTCGGGGCTACACCTTC
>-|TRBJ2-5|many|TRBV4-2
CASSQENGETQYF
TGTGCCAGCAGCCAAGAGAACGGGGAGACCCAGTACTTC
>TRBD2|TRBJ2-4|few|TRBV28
CASSSPPSGQNIQYF
TGTGCCAGCAGTTCTCCGCCTAGCGGGCAAAACATTCAGTACTTC
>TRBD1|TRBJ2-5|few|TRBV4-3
CASSQDLRVTGKETQYF
TGCGCCAGCAGCCAAGATCTTCGGGTGACAGGGAAAGAGACCCAGTACTTC
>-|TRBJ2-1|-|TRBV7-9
CASRNRGDEQFF
TGTGCCAGCAGAAACCGAGGGGATGAGCAGTTCTTC